What follows is one T cell receptor (beta chain) and its context. This entry belongs to a study of chronic HIV infection and antiretroviral therapy. The CDR3 consists of 14 residues. Germline V lookup: CDR1 MGHRA, CDR2 YSYEKL. V was clipped by 0 bases and J by 2 bases; unmatched bases: 0. In TCRdb, the 5' RACE reads were re-called with MiXCR into one record per CDR3 protein. Altogether some 46,000 distinct CDR3 sequences are present, about a fifth being singletons, with the ten largest covering under 3.5%. This TCR was recovered from an adult who had HIV and had not received antiretroviral therapy, or was an uninfected healthy control (not recorded which). The rearrangement joins TRBV4-1 to TRBJ2-5; 7 bases fit TRBD1. Sequenced sample: peripheral blood. The CDR3 nucleotides are TGCGCCAGCAGCCAAGAGGGACAGCAAGAGACCCAGTACTTC. Translation gives CASSQEGQQETQYF.